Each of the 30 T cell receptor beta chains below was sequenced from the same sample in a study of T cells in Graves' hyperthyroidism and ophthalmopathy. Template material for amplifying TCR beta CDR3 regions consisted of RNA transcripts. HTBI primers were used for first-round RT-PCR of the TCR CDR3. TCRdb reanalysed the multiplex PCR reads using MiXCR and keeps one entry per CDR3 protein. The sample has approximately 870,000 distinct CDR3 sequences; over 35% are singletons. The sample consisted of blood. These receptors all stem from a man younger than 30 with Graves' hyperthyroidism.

In nucleotides, the CDR3 is TGTGCCAGCGCCCCAGCTCTGGGTGAAAAACTGTTTTTT. It is translated as CASAPALGEKLFF. The chain carries TRBV6-5 and TRBJ1-4; D gene ambiguous. Per the germline V gene, CDR1 is MNHEY and CDR2 is SVGAGI. CDR3 length: 13 residues. The V end was cut by 8 bases, the J end by 7 bases, with 14 bases between.

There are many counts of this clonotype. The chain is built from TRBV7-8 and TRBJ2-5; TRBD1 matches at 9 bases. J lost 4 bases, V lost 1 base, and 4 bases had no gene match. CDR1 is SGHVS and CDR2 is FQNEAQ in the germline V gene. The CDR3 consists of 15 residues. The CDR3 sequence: CASSLDTGGGETQYF. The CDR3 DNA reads TGTGCCAGCAGCTTAGACACAGGGGGCGGAGAGACCCAGTACTTC. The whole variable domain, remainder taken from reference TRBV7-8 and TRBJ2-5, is GAGVSQSPRYKVAKRGQDVALRCDPISGHVSLFWYQQALGQGPEFLTYFQNEAQLDKSGLPSDRFFAERPEGSVSTLKIQRTQQEDSAVYLCASSLDTGGGETQYFGPGTRLLVL.

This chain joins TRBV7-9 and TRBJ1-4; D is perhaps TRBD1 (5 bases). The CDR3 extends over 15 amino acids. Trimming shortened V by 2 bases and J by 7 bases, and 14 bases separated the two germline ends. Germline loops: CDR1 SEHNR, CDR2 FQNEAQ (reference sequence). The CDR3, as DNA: TGTGCCAGCAGCTTATGGAGGGGCACCGGTGAAAAACTGTTTTTT. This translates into CASSLWRGTGEKLFF.

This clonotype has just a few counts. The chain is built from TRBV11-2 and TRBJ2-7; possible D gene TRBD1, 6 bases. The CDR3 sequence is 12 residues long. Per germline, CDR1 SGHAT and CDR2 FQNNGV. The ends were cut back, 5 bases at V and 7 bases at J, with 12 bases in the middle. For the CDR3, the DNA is TGTGCCAGCAGCCGACAGGTTGAGGAGCAGTACTTC. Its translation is CASSRQVEEQYF.

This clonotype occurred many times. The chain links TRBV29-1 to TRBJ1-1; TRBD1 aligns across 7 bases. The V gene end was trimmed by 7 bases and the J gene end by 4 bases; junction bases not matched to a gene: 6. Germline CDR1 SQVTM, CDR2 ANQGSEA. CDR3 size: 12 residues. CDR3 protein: CSARNRGTEAFF. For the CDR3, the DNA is TGCAGCGCCAGAAACAGGGGCACTGAAGCTTTCTTT.

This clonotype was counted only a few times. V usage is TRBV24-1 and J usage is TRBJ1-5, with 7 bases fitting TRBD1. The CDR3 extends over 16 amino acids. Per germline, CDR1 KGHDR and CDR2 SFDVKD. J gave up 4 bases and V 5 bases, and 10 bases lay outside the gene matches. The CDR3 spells CATSATGRGPNQPQHF. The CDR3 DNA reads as TGTGCCACCAGTGCAACAGGGAGGGGGCCAAATCAGCCCCAGCATTTT.

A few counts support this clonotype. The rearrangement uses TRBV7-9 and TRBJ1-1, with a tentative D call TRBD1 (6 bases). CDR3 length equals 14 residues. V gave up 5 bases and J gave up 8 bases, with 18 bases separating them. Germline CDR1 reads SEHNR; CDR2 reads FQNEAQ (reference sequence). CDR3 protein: CASSQDRTAVEAFF. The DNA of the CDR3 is TGTGCCAGCAGCCAAGATCGGACAGCCGTAGAAGCTTTCTTT.

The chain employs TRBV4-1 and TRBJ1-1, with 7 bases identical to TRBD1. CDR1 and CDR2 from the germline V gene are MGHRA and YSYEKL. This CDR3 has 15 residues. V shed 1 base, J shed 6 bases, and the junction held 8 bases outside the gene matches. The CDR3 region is CASSQVTGQIPEAFF. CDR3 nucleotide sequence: TGCGCCAGCAGCCAAGTGACAGGGCAGATCCCTGAAGCTTTCTTT.

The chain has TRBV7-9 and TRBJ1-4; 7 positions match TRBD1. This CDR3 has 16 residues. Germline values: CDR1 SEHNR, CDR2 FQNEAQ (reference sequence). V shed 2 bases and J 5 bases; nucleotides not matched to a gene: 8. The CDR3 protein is CASSLPGTAENEKLFF. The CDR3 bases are TGTGCCAGCAGCTTACCCGGGACAGCCGAGAATGAAAAACTGTTTTTT.

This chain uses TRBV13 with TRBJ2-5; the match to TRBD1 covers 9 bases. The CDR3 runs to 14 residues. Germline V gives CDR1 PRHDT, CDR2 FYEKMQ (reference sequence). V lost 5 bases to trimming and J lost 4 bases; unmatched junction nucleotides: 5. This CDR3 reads CASSGRTGVETQYF. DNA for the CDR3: TGTGCCAGCAGCGGTAGGACAGGGGTAGAGACCCAGTACTTC. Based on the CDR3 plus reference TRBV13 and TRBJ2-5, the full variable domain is AAGVIQSPRHLIKEKRETATLKCYPIPRHDTVYWYQQGPGQDPQFLISFYEKMQSDKGSIPDRFSAQQFSDYHSELNMSSLELGDSALYFCASSGRTGVETQYFGPGTRLLVL.

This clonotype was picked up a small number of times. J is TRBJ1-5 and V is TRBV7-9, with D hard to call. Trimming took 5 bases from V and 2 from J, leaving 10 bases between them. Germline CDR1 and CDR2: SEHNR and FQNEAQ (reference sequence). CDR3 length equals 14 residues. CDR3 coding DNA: TGTGCCAGCAGCGATGCCGGGGGCAATCAGCCCCAGCATTTT. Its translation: CASSDAGGNQPQHF.

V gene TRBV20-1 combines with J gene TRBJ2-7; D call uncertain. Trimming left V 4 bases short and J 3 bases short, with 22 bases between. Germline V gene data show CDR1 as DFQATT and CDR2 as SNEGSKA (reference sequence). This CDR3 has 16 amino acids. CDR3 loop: CSAKPHAGTVVYEQYF. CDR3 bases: TGCAGTGCTAAACCCCACGCAGGCACGGTGGTCTACGAGCAGTACTTC.

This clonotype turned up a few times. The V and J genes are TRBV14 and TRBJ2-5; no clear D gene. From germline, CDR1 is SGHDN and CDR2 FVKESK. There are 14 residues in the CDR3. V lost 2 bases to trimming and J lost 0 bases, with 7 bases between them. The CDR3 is CASSQIQYQETQYF. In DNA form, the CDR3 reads TGTGCCAGCAGCCAAATCCAGTACCAAGAGACCCAGTACTTC.

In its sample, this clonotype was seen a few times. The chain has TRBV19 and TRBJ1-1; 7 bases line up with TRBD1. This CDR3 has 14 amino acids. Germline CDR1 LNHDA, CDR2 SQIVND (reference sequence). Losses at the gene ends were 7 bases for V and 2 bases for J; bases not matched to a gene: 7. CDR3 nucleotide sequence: TGTGCCAGTAAAACCGGGACAGACAACACTGAAGCTTTCTTT. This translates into CASKTGTDNTEAFF.

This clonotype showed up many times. For the CDR3, the DNA is TGTGCCAGCAGCTTAAGGGAAGGATACACTGAAGCTTTCTTT. Translation gives CASSLREGYTEAFF. The chain is built from TRBV7-8 and TRBJ1-1; D not certain. This CDR3 contains 14 residues. Germline CDR1 SGHVS, CDR2 FQNEAQ. The V and J ends lost 2 bases and 3 bases respectively, with 10 bases between them.

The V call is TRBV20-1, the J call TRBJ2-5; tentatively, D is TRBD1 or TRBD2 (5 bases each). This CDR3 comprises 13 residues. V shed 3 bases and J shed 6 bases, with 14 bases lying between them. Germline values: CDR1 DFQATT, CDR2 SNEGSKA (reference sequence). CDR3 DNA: TGCAGTGCTAGTGAGGGGCTTCAAAAGACCCAGTACTTC. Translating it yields CSASEGLQKTQYF.

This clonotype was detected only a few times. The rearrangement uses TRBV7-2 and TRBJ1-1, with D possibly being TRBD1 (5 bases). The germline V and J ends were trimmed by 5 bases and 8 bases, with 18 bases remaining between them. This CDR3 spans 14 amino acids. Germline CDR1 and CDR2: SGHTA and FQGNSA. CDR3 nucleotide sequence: TGTGCCAGCAGCGCCATTGGTGGGGCCTCGGAAGCTTTCTTT. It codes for CASSAIGGASEAFF.

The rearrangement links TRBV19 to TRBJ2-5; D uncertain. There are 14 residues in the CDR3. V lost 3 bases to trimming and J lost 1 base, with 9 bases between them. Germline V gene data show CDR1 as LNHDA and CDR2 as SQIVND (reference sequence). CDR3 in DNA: TGTGCCAGTAGTATGCACAGAACCCAAGAGACCCAGTACTTC. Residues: CASSMHRTQETQYF.

The CDR3, as DNA: TGCAGCGCATCGGGACAGGGTCTAGAGACCCAGTACTTC. It is translated as CSASGQGLETQYF. The V gene is TRBV29-1, the J gene TRBJ2-5; 9 nucleotides agree with TRBD1. J gave up 4 bases and V 7 bases, and 7 bases lay outside the gene matches. This CDR3 spans 13 amino acids. Germline V lookup: CDR1 SQVTM, CDR2 ANQGSEA.

The CDR3 is CASSFGGTQGATYGYTF. DNA for the CDR3: TGCGCCAGCAGCTTCGGGGGCACGCAGGGGGCGACCTATGGCTACACCTTC. The genes are TRBV5-1 and TRBJ1-2; TRBD1 agrees at 8 bases. CDR1 and CDR2 (germline): SGHRS, YFSETQ. Losses at the gene ends were 2 bases for V and 4 bases for J; bases not matched to a gene: 13. CDR3 length: 17 amino acids.

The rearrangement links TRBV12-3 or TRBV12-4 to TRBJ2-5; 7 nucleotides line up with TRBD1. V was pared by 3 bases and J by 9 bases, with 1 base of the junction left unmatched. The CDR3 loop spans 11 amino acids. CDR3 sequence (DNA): TGTGCCAGCAGTTTTAGGGGGCCCCAGTACTTC. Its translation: CASSFRGPQYF.

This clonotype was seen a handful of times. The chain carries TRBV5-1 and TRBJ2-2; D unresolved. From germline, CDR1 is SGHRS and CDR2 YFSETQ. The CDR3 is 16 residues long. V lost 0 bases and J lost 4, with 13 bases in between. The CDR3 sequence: CASSLEAASLTGELFF. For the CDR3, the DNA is TGCGCCAGCAGCTTGGAGGCGGCGTCCCTCACCGGGGAGCTGTTTTTT. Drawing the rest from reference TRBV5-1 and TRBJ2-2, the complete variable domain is KAGVTQTPRYLIKTRGQQVTLSCSPISGHRSVSWYQQTPGQGLQFLFEYFSETQRNKGNFPGRFSGRQFSNSRSEMNVSTLELGDSALYLCASSLEAASLTGELFFGEGSRLTVL.

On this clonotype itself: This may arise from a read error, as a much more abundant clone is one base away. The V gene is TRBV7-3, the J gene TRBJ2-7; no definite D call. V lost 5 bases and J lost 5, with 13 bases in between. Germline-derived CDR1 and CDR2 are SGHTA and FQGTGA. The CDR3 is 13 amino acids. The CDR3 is CASSPDHRNEQYF. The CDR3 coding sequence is TGTGCCAGCAGCCCAGACCACCGGAACGAGCAGTACTTC.

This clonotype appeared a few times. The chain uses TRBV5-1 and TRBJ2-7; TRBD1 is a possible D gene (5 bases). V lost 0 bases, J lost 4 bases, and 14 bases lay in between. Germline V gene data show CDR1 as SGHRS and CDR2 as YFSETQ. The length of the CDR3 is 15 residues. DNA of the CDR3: TGCGCCAGCAGCTTGGGACAGTACTCGAATTACGAGCAGTACTTC. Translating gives CASSLGQYSNYEQYF.

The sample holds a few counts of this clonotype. CDR3 sequence: CASSGSPGQGLYEQYF. The CDR3 nucleotides read TGTGCCAGCAGCGGAAGTCCGGGACAGGGGCTCTACGAGCAGTACTTC. The chain joins TRBV9 to TRBJ2-7, with 10 bases lining up with TRBD1. The CDR3 sequence is 16 residues long. Germline V gives CDR1 SGDLS, CDR2 YYNGEE. Trimming at V came to 3 bases and at J to 3 bases, leaving 9 bases not matched to a gene.

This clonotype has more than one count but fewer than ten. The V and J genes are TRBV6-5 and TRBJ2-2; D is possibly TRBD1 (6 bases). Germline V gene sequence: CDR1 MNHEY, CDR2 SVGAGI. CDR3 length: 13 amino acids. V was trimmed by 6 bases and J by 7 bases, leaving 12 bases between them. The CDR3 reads CASSPTGDGELFF. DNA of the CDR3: TGTGCCAGCAGCCCGACAGGAGACGGGGAGCTGTTTTTT.

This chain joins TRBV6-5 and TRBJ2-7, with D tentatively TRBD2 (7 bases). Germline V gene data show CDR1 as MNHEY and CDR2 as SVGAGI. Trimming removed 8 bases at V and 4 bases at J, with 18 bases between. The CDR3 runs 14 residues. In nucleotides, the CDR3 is TGTGCCAGCCAGTTTTCGGGGGGCCCGTACGAGCAGTACTTC. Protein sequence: CASQFSGGPYEQYF.

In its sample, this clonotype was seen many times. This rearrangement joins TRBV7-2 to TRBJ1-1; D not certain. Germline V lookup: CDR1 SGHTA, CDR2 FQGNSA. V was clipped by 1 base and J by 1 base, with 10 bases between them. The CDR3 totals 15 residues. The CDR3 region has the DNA TGTGCCAGCAGCTTAGGGACCTACAGGAACACTGAAGCTTTCTTT. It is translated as CASSLGTYRNTEAFF.

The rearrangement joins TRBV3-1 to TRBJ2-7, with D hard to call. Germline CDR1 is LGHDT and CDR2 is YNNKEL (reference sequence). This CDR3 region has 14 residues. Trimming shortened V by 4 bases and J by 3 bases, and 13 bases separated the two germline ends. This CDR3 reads CASSPGRTFYEQYF. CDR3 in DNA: TGTGCCAGCAGCCCTGGCCGAACCTTCTACGAGCAGTACTTC.

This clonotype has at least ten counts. The CDR3 spells CSATGQVGYGYTF. CDR3 nucleotide sequence: TGCAGTGCTACCGGACAGGTGGGCTATGGCTACACCTTC. V usage is TRBV20-1 and J usage is TRBJ1-2, with 7 nucleotides matching TRBD1. This CDR3 spans 13 amino acids. J was trimmed by 4 bases and V by 4 bases; bases with no gene match: 6. Germline V gives CDR1 DFQATT, CDR2 SNEGSKA (reference sequence).